This T cell receptor (beta chain) originates from a study of cytomegalovirus exposure and HLA in healthy donors. With 60 Vbeta and 13 Jbeta primers, the PCR was carried out. The table came from immunoSEQ multiplex PCR; TCRdb's copy has only in-frame clones and leaves some out. The sample carries over 60,000 clones, about 76% recorded once. Overall study findings and caveats: A reported reduction in N-insertions relative to the approximately 670-donor mean was seen in an Asian-associated ancestry cluster in a later analysis. The authors later found TCR association rates varying by HLA locus, with DRB1 most and HLA-C fewest.

This clone was picked up one time. Its specificity is unknown. Germline V gene data show CDR1 as LGHNA and CDR2 as YNFKEQ. The germline V and J ends were trimmed by 1 base and 7 bases, with 17 bases remaining between them. This CDR3 comprises 16 residues. Sequenced material: PBMCs. This sequence originates from a man aged 18-30 years in good health and CMV-seronegative. The chain combines TRBV4-2 with TRBJ2-1, with a weak D call TRBD2 (6 bases). In nucleotides, the CDR3 is TGTGCCAGCAGCCAAGCAGGCGGTAGCGGTCGGAATGAGCAGTTCTTC. Protein product: CASSQAGGSGRNEQFF.